One sample yielded the 2 T cell receptor beta chains listed below, sequenced in a study of control samples from healthy donors and cancer patients. Using immunoSEQ multiplex PCR, the repertoire was profiled, and TCRdb retains in-frame clones only, with some absent. The repertoire has around 120,000 clones, over 75% of them found once; the top ten carry 2.9%. Sequencing input: blood. These receptors all come from a man aged 55 to 70 in good health.

This chain connects TRBV2 to TRBJ1-1; D might be TRBD1 (5 bases). Deletions cut 2 bases from V and 3 bases from J, with 13 bases between. Germline lookup yields CDR1 SNHLY and CDR2 FYNNEI. The CDR3 totals 15 residues. The CDR3 coding sequence is TGTGCCAGCAGTGAACAGGGAGGTGGTTACACTGAAGCTTTCTTT. Its translation is CASSEQGGGYTEAFF. The variable domain in full, completed from reference TRBV2 and TRBJ1-1, reads EPEVTQTPSHQVTQMGQEVILRCVPISNHLYFYWYRQILGQKVEFLVSFYNNEISEKSEIFDDQFSVERPDGSNFTLKIRSTKLEDSAMYFCASSEQGGGYTEAFFGQGTRLTVV.

The chain recombines TRBV19 with TRBJ1-6, with TRBD1 as a possible D gene (6 bases). Germline V gene sequence: CDR1 LNHDA, CDR2 SQIVND (reference sequence). The CDR3 length is 14 residues. V gave up 6 bases and J gave up 7 bases, with 13 bases separating them. The CDR3 DNA reads TGTGCCAGTAGGAGGAGACAGGAAAATTCACCCCTCCACTTT. Translating it yields CASRRRQENSPLHF.